This T cell receptor (beta chain) stems from a study of T cell repertoires in cytomegalovirus infection. At the level of the study: Selection of CMV epitopes for the study included recently identified HLA-C-restricted and well-studied HLA-B-restricted ones. Based on public TCR beta signatures, there were indications of CMV infection and of a matching HLA type. Study-level findings and limits: CMV-specific HLA-C-restricted TCR beta clonotypes dominated the ex vivo response.

This clonotype appeared a few times. What it recognizes is unknown. V lost 6 bases, J lost 2 bases, and 17 bases lay in between. Germline CDR1 MNHNS, CDR2 SASEGT. This CDR3 is built from 16 residues. Each CDR3 protein gets one entry after TCRdb re-called the reads with MiXCR. This sample has around 710,000 distinct CDR3 sequences, with about 29% found just once. The source of this sequence is a human donor in good health (CMV status not recorded). Some clones in this sample may be carry-over from other donors' samples. The rearrangement uses TRBV6-1 and TRBJ1-5; weak D call: TRBD1 (5 bases). The sample consisted of cultured CD8+ T cells from PBMCs, taken from culture after CMV antigen stimulation. CDR3 nucleotide sequence: TGTGCCAGCAGCCCGGACATCCCGGGGGGCAATCAGCCCCAGCATTTT. It translates to CASSPDIPGGNQPQHF.